This T cell receptor beta chain was documented in a study of CD8 T cells in Susac syndrome. Study-level findings and limits: It was acknowledged in the study that its TCR sequencing and HLA analysis involved a relatively small number of individuals.

Matched for age and sex, the controls were healthy donors. TEMRA cells were FACS-enriched, and CD8+ and CD4+ T cells were isolated negatively. Germline CDR1 reads SGHTA; CDR2 reads FQGTGA. Trimming cost V 0 bases and J 5 bases, with 7 bases left between them. The CDR3 totals 13 residues. As for this clonotype: The antigen is not known.

Reverse transcription of about 0.45 to 1 ug RNA used random hexamers. Across 54 Vbeta and 13 Jbeta, immunoSEQ multiplex PCR amplified TCR beta CDR3. TCRdb recomputed calls from the immunoSEQ multiplex PCR reads with MiXCR, one row per CDR3 protein. The table lists 60,000 to 75,000 distinct CDR3 sequences, more than 85% of them singletons. The sample was CD8+ T cells from PBMCs. This TCR was recovered from a human donor in good health. The V gene is TRBV7-3, the J gene TRBJ1-1, with D maybe TRBD1 (5 bases). The DNA for the CDR3 is TGTGCCAGCAGCTTAACAGGGGTTACTGAAGCTTTCTTT. Translating it yields CASSLTGVTEAFF. Drawing the rest from reference TRBV7-3 and TRBJ1-1, the complete variable domain is GAGVSQTPSNKVTEKGKYVELRCDPISGHTALYWYRQSLGQGPEFLIYFQGTGAADDSGLPNDRFFAVRPEGSVSTLKIQRTERGDSAVYLCASSLTGVTEAFFGQGTRLTVV.